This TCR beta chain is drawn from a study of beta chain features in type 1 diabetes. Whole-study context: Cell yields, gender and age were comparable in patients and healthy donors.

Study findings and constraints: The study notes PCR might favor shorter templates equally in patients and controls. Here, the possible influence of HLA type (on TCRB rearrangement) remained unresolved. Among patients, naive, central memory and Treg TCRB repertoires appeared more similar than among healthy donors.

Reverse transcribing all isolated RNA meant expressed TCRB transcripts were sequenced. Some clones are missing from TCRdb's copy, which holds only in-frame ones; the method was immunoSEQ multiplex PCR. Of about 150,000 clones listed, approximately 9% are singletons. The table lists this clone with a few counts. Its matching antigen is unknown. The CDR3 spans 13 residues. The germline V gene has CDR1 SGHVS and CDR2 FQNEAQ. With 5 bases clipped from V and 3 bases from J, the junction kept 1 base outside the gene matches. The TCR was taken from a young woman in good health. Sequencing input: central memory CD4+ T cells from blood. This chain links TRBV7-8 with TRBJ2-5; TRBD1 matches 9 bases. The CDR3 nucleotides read TGTGCCAGCAGCCGGGACAGGGAAGAGACCCAGTACTTC. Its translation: CASSRDREETQYF.